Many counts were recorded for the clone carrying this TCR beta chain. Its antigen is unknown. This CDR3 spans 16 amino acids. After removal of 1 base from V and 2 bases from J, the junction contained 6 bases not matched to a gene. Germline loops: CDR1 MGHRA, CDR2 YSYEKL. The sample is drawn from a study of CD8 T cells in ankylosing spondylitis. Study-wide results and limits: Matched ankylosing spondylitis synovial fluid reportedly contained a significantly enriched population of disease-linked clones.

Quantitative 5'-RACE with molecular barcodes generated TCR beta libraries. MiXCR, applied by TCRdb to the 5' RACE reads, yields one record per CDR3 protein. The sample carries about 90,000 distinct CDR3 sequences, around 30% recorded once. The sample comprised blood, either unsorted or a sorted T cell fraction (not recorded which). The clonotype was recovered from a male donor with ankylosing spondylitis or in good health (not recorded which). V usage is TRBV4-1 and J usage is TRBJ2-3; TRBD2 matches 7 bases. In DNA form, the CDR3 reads TGCGCCAGCAGCCAAGTCATGGGAGGGCCCACAGATACGCAGTATTTT. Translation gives CASSQVMGGPTDTQYF.